This T cell receptor beta chain was observed in a study of blood T cell repertoires in COVID-19. Study-wide background: Italy, Spain and the United States were the sources of the convalescent and acute COVID-19 samples. Nucleic acid was either cDNA or gDNA, and it came from T cells, B-cell-depleted T cells, or PBMCs.

Those enrolled in Seattle joined during active infection and were followed longitudinally afterward. Source study methods: Using reference gene primer amplification, nucleated cell counts were estimated. Sequenced by immunoSEQ multiplex PCR; TCRdb stores in-frame clones only, minus some. That table gives V, J and clone size, and the DNA gave D and trimming. Here the sample spans 250,000 or so clones, 85% to 90% being singletons. The CDR3 totals 13 residues. V lost 4 bases to trimming and J lost 1 base, with 10 bases between them. CDR1 SQVTM and CDR2 ANQGSEA come from the germline V gene. This clone was counted a single time.

The TCR sequence derives from a man between 25 and 39 years old with COVID-19, enrolled during active disease. The chain couples TRBV29-1 to TRBJ1-1, with D perhaps TRBD1 (5 bases). Source material: peripheral blood. The CDR3 bases are TGCAGCGTTGTGTCAGGGCAGAACACTGAAGCTTTCTTT. It translates to CSVVSGQNTEAFF.